This section outlines one T cell receptor (beta chain) sequence together with its context. Antigen unknown. A read error may explain this, as a much larger clone is one base away. Trimming removed 6 bases at V and 4 bases at J, with 15 bases between. The CDR3 runs to 13 residues. Germline V gives CDR1 SQVTM, CDR2 ANQGSEA. It was by 5'RACE with 10-nucleotide random UMIs that the cDNA was made. The output of every sequencing run, over 180 million TCR-beta sequences, came from 15-18 subjects. TCRdb re-derived calls from the 5' RACE reads in MiXCR, one entry per CDR3 protein. The profile covers under 50,000 distinct CDR3 sequences, with roughly 14% appearing a single time and less than 5.5% taken by the ten largest. Time point denoted: longitudinal time-point 2. Unsorted libraries were generated from 2 million PBMCs held at -80 degrees C. This specimen comes from a study of neurological immune-mediated disorders. General observations from the study: HTLV-1-associated myelopathy led in TCR clonal expansion, while multiple sclerosis ranked lowest, below healthy controls.

The chain joins TRBV29-1 to TRBJ1-1; possibly TRBD1 for D (6 bases). Source material: PBMCs. The receptor was isolated from a male donor with HTLV-1-associated myelopathy (HAM/TSP). CDR3: CSVYTGLGTEAFF. Written as DNA, the CDR3 is TGCAGCGTCTACACAGGGTTGGGCACTGAAGCTTTCTTT.